This T cell receptor beta chain was recovered during a study of molecular identifiers for immune sequencing clone quantification. Study results and caveats: Clones that had above 20 RNA copies took up over 99% of effector molecules but under 1% in naive cells.

Both previously described methods and listed TCR primers were employed to make bulk TCR libraries. Via MiXCR, TCRdb re-called the PCR reads, giving one row per CDR3 protein. This table holds hundreds of thousands of distinct CDR3 sequences, approximately 24% found once. Sequencing libraries of naive CD8 cells derived from roughly 20,000 to 1,000,000 sorted cells with 10%, 30% or 50% RNA. A CD8+CD4-CCR7+CD45RA+ gate was used to sort naive CD8 T cells. The CDR3 length is 16 residues. CDR1 is SGHDT and CDR2 is YYEEEE in the germline V gene. With 0 bases clipped from V and 5 bases from J, the junction kept 7 bases outside the gene matches. This clonotype was observed a handful of times. The target antigen is unknown.

This TCR derives from a human donor in good health. Some libraries in this study had Jurkat cell RNA spiked in. The rearrangement joins TRBV5-6 to TRBJ2-3; TRBD2 matches 9 bases. Sequencing was carried out using naive CD8+ T cells from blood, with Jurkat cell RNA spiked in. Subset specified: FACS-sorted CD8+CD4-CCR7+CD45RA+ naive T cells. The CDR3 DNA sequence: TGTGCCAGCAGCTTGGGCCTTGGCGGGAGGGGAGATACGCAGTATTTT. Translating gives CASSLGLGGRGDTQYF.